One and the same sample provided the 20 T cell receptor beta chains below, sequenced in a study of CD8 T cells in ankylosing spondylitis. TCRdb itself ran the 5' RACE reads through MiXCR, one entry per CDR3 protein. This sample yields 800,000 to 900,000 distinct CDR3 sequences, of which approximately 12% are seen a single time; 0.45% to 0.6% belongs to the top ten. No antigen is known for these receptors. Broader study findings: A TCR beta motif of several highly homologous variants seemed to mark ankylosing spondylitis blood.

The sequencing input was blood, either unsorted or a sorted T cell fraction (not recorded which). These receptors were obtained from a male donor with ankylosing spondylitis.

This clonotype came up once. The chain carries TRBV6-2 or TRBV6-3 and TRBJ2-1, with 7 bases aligning to TRBD2. The trim removed 7 bases at V and 2 bases at J, leaving 14 bases unmatched. The germline gives CDR1 MNHEY, CDR2 SVGEGT. CDR3 size: 17 residues. The CDR3 coding sequence is TGTGCCAGCACAAGCGTTTCAGGTAGCGGGCCCTACAATGAGCAGTTCTTC. Residues: CASTSVSGSGPYNEQFF.

The sample holds a few counts of this clonotype. This chain uses TRBV18 with TRBJ2-7, with D perhaps being TRBD1 or TRBD2 (5 bases each). The CDR3 length is 15 residues. Between the trimmed V and J ends, which lost 3 bases and 7 bases, there was a span of 19 bases. Germline CDR1 and CDR2: KGHSH and LQKENI. The CDR3 sequence: CASSPTWGRLWEQYF. CDR3 DNA: TGTGCCAGCTCACCCACCTGGGGACGATTATGGGAGCAGTACTTC.

This clonotype appeared a few times. The gene calls are TRBV27 and TRBJ1-6; no clear D gene. The CDR3 sequence is 17 residues long. In germline, CDR1 is MNHEY, CDR2 SMNVEV (reference sequence). V was trimmed by 5 bases and J by 1 base, leaving 15 bases between them. The CDR3 loop is CASSPLWGGSYNSPLHF. For the CDR3, the DNA is TGTGCCAGCAGTCCCCTATGGGGAGGGTCCTATAATTCACCCCTCCACTTT.

This clonotype was counted many times. The rearrangement joins TRBV29-1 to TRBJ2-7, with D possibly matching TRBD1 (5 bases). Between the trimmed V and J ends, which lost 5 bases and 4 bases, there was a span of 18 bases. The CDR3 length is 14 residues. In germline, CDR1 is SQVTM, CDR2 ANQGSEA. The CDR3 sequence is CSVHQGAGRYEQYF. In nucleotides, the CDR3 is TGCAGCGTTCACCAGGGCGCCGGGCGGTACGAGCAGTACTTC.

Many counts were recorded for this clonotype. This chain links TRBV7-2 with TRBJ1-2; 7 positions match TRBD1. Looked up from germline, CDR1 is SGHTA and CDR2 is FQGNSA. This CDR3 spans 14 amino acids. The V and J ends lost 5 bases and 5 bases, in that order; junction bases with no gene match: 8. The CDR3 bases are TGTGCCAGCAGCCTGAATAGGGGGCTATATGGCTACACCTTC. This gives the protein CASSLNRGLYGYTF.

This clonotype was counted between two and nine times. The chain joins TRBV20-1 to TRBJ2-1; TRBD1 aligns across 7 bases. V lost 5 bases, J lost 9 bases, and 13 bases stayed unmatched. Looked up from germline, CDR1 is DFQATT and CDR2 is SNEGSKA (reference sequence). The CDR3 extends over 14 amino acids. The CDR3 reads CSAHKDRLGGEQFF. As DNA, the CDR3 is TGCAGTGCTCATAAGGACAGGTTGGGTGGTGAGCAGTTCTTC.

This clonotype was picked up a small number of times. The chain is built from TRBV29-1 and TRBJ2-1, with D perhaps being TRBD1 or TRBD2 (6 bases each). The CDR3 consists of 15 residues. The V end lost 6 bases, the J end lost 7 bases, and 22 bases lay between the germline ends. The germline gives CDR1 SQVTM, CDR2 ANQGSEA. The CDR3 region is CSVGHGGLLGNEQFF. CDR3 DNA: TGCAGCGTCGGACACGGGGGCCTACTAGGGAATGAGCAGTTCTTC.

This rearrangement joins TRBV18 to TRBJ2-3, with D perhaps matching TRBD2 (6 bases). Per the germline V gene, CDR1 is KGHSH and CDR2 is LQKENI. The CDR3 is made up of 17 amino acids. Trimming cost V 3 bases and J 2 bases, with 18 bases left between them. The CDR3 region is CASSPTRALANTDTQYF. DNA of the CDR3: TGTGCCAGCTCACCCACTAGAGCACTAGCTAACACAGATACGCAGTATTTT.

This clonotype was recorded at least ten times. V usage is TRBV29-1 and J usage is TRBJ1-4; unclear D gene. V lost 0 bases, J lost 6 bases, and 5 bases lay in between. The germline V gene has CDR1 SQVTM and CDR2 ANQGSEA. The CDR3 totals 12 residues. CDR3 in amino acids: CSVEDADEKLFF. DNA of the CDR3: TGCAGCGTTGAAGATGCGGATGAAAAACTGTTTTTT.

Turning to this clonotype: An end of the junction does not agree with germline; a read error may underlie this. The CDR3 reads CATSDLNQETQYF. CDR3 DNA: TGTGCCACCAGTGATTTGAACCAGGAGACCCAGTACTTC. The V call is TRBV24-1, the J call TRBJ2-5; no reliable D call. The CDR3 length is 13 residues. Germline CDR1 is KGHDR and CDR2 is SFDVKD.

The chain links TRBV20-1 to TRBJ2-5, with TRBD1 as a possible D gene (5 bases). V lost 5 bases to trimming and J lost 5 bases, with 15 bases between them. There are 13 residues in the CDR3. CDR1 and CDR2 from the germline V gene are DFQATT and SNEGSKA (reference sequence). In nucleotides, the CDR3 is TGCAGTGCTGGGGCAGGGATGGGGGAGACCCAGTACTTC. Amino acids: CSAGAGMGETQYF.

The chain carries TRBV7-2 and TRBJ2-1, with D unclear. Germline V gene data show CDR1 as SGHTA and CDR2 as FQGNSA. The CDR3 totals 14 residues. Trimming pared 5 bases from V and 5 bases from J, leaving 13 bases between. CDR3 residues: CASSPQSYNNEQFF. DNA of the CDR3: TGTGCCAGCAGCCCCCAGAGCTACAACAATGAGCAGTTCTTC.

This clonotype was observed at least ten times. The chain employs TRBV29-1 and TRBJ2-2, with TRBD2 matching 9 bases. Losses at the gene ends were 7 bases for V and 5 bases for J; bases not matched to a gene: 8. The CDR3 covers 14 residues. Germline CDR1 is SQVTM and CDR2 is ANQGSEA. The CDR3 sequence is CSARDSGSTGELFF. CDR3 nucleotides: TGCAGCGCCCGAGATAGCGGGAGTACCGGGGAGCTGTTTTTT.

The rearrangement links TRBV7-8 to TRBJ2-1; tentative D call: TRBD2 (6 bases). Germline-derived CDR1 and CDR2 are SGHVS and FQNEAQ. The V and J ends lost 5 bases and 6 bases respectively, with 14 bases between them. The CDR3 loop spans 14 amino acids. DNA for the CDR3: TGTGCCAGCAGCCCGGAGGGGCAGGTCAATGAGCAGTTCTTC. Translating it yields CASSPEGQVNEQFF.

This rearrangement joins TRBV20-1 to TRBJ1-4, with 7 bases lining up with TRBD1. Germline lookup yields CDR1 DFQATT and CDR2 SNEGSKA (reference sequence). This CDR3 comprises 14 residues. V lost 1 base to trimming and J lost 3 bases; unmatched junction nucleotides: 2. The chain's CDR3 is CSARGGGSNEKLFF. CDR3 bases: TGCAGTGCTAGAGGAGGGGGCTCTAATGAAAAACTGTTTTTT.

This chain connects TRBV2 to TRBJ2-3; D may be TRBD1 or TRBD2 (5 bases each). The germline V and J ends were trimmed by 6 bases and 9 bases, with 13 bases remaining between them. The CDR3 covers 12 residues. Germline CDR1 SNHLY, CDR2 FYNNEI. CDR3 protein: CASRRDPGTQYF. The CDR3 coding sequence is TGTGCCAGCAGAAGGGACCCCGGCACGCAGTATTTT.

This chain links TRBV20-1 with TRBJ2-7; 11 positions match TRBD2. The CDR3 is 14 amino acids. Trimming at V came to 6 bases and at J to 7 bases, leaving 11 bases not matched to a gene. CDR1 is DFQATT, CDR2 SNEGSKA, per germline (reference sequence). The CDR3 reads CSALWTSGLGEQYF. The CDR3 bases are TGCAGTGCCCTTTGGACTAGCGGGTTAGGGGAGCAGTACTTC.

This clonotype occurred a few times. The J gene is TRBJ2-5, the V gene TRBV4-2, with TRBD1 as a possible D gene (5 bases). The V gene lost 0 bases and the J gene lost 4 bases, with 12 bases spanning the gap. Germline CDR1 and CDR2: LGHNA and YNFKEQ. This CDR3 is built from 15 residues. CDR3 DNA: TGTGCCAGCAGCCAAGACAGGGTTTTCCGAGAGACCCAGTACTTC. Its translation: CASSQDRVFRETQYF.

CDR3 coding DNA: TGCAGTGCTAGATCCAGCTTGAACACCGGGGAGCTGTTTTTT. Its translation: CSARSSLNTGELFF. The chain links TRBV20-1 to TRBJ2-2; D remains ambiguous. The CDR3 length is 14 residues. Germline lookup yields CDR1 DFQATT and CDR2 SNEGSKA (reference sequence). The V and J ends lost 2 bases and 1 base respectively, with 8 bases between them.

This clonotype occurred many times. The chain links TRBV5-1 to TRBJ2-5; TRBD1 matches 9 bases. The CDR3 sequence is 15 residues long. After removal of 6 bases from V and 5 bases from J, the junction contained 11 bases not matched to a gene. CDR1 is SGHRS and CDR2 is YFSETQ in the germline V gene. The CDR3, as DNA: TGCGCCAGCACCGAATCGGGGACAGGGACGGAGACCCAGTACTTC. Translated, it gives CASTESGTGTETQYF.